This T cell receptor beta chain emerged from a study of PD-L1 blockade in urothelial cancer. Time point described: pretreatment peripheral blood. There were between 1 and 8 samples from each patient, taken pretreatment and on-treatment. With regard to this clone: Its target is not known.

Germline V CDR1 and CDR2: SEHNR, FQNEAQ (reference sequence). The CDR3 length is 12 residues. V was pared by 2 bases and J by 7 bases, with 6 bases between. Notes on the study in general: Durable benefit was linked to greater 3-week expansion of tumor-associated blood clones.

The repertoire was sequenced with immunoSEQ multiplex PCR; TCRdb's copy has only in-frame clones and lacks some. In the table there are tens of thousands of clones, 90% of which are singletons. This chain connects TRBV7-9 to TRBJ1-5; no clear D. The source is a man in his 60s with urothelial cancer. Sequencing used PBMCs, obtained around atezolizumab (anti-PD-L1) treatment. DNA of the CDR3: TGTGCCAGCAGCTTATGGGAGCAGCCCCAGCATTTT. Amino acids: CASSLWEQPQHF.